This TCR beta chain was recovered during a study of early T cells in non-severe SARS-CoV-2 infection. Across the whole study: Sequencing targeted bulk RNA from unsorted whole blood, leaving chains unpaired.

Researchers attached unique molecular identifiers to individual cDNA molecules. TCRdb passed the 5' RACE reads through MiXCR, listing each CDR3 protein once. Of some 66,000 distinct CDR3 sequences listed, roughly 13% are singletons. CDR1 is MNHEY, CDR2 SVGEGT, per germline. The CDR3 consists of 14 residues. V lost 6 bases to trimming and J lost 7 bases, with 16 bases between them. The sample holds a few counts of this clonotype. Its antigen is unknown. General observations from the study: Private and CD4 specificities were missed by VDJdb matching, skewed to anti-spike CD8.

This chain connects TRBV6-2 or TRBV6-3 to TRBJ2-1; D tentatively fits TRBD1 or TRBD2 (7 bases each). What was sequenced was whole blood. The sequence derives from an adult who was a healthcare worker with PCR-confirmed SARS-CoV-2 infection or an uninfected control (not recorded which). The CDR3 sequence is CASSRGGAQNEQFF. In DNA, the CDR3 is TGTGCCAGCAGCAGGGGGGGGGCTCAGAATGAGCAGTTCTTC.